A selection of T cell receptor beta chains follows, all from one sample in a study of glioma-infiltrating T cells. TCRdb re-called the multiplex PCR reads through MiXCR, storing one row per CDR3 protein. Here the sample spans fewer than 500,000 distinct CDR3 sequences, 35% to 45% being singletons. The sample taken for sequencing was glioma tissue, nonneoplastic brain tissue, or PBMCs (not recorded which). These receptors were taken from a human donor with low-grade glioma or glioblastoma, undergoing nonglioma brain surgery, or in good health (not recorded which). Both conserved end residues are part of each CDR3. The order of the fields is D gene, V gene, clone size, J gene, CDR3 protein, CDR3 DNA. D genes are given only for firm matches. Size values are once, few and many counts, or a class for expanded clones, and some rows have none.

D gene: TRBD2
V gene: TRBV7-2
clone size: .
J gene: TRBJ2-1
CDR3 protein: CASSIVSGRGYNEQFF
CDR3 DNA: TGTGCCAGTAGTATAGTGAGCGGGAGGGGTTACAATGAGCAGTTCTTC

D gene: .
V gene: TRBV28
clone size: many
J gene: TRBJ1-1
CDR3 protein: CASSSQPKAFF
CDR3 DNA: TGTGCCAGCAGTTCACAGCCCAAGGCTTTCTTT

D gene: TRBD1
V gene: TRBV6-1
clone size: many
J gene: TRBJ1-5
CDR3 protein: CAGSGTGVQPQHF
CDR3 DNA: TGTGCCGGCTCAGGGACAGGGGTTCAGCCCCAGCATTTT

D gene: TRBD1
V gene: TRBV27
clone size: many
J gene: TRBJ2-7
CDR3 protein: CASSPPGQGSYEQYF
CDR3 DNA: TGTGCCAGCAGTCCTCCGGGACAGGGGTCCTACGAGCAGTACTTC

D gene: .
V gene: TRBV28
clone size: few
J gene: TRBJ2-1
CDR3 protein: CASSLWGTNEQFF
CDR3 DNA: TGTGCCAGCAGTTTATGGGGAACGAATGAGCAGTTCTTC

D gene: .
V gene: TRBV2
clone size: few
J gene: TRBJ1-1
CDR3 protein: CASEKTISNTEAFF
CDR3 DNA: TGTGCCAGCGAGAAGACAATCTCGAACACTGAAGCTTTCTTT

D gene: .
V gene: TRBV6-2/TRBV6-3
clone size: .
J gene: TRBJ2-1
CDR3 protein: CASSLSLAGRTEQFF
CDR3 DNA: TGTGCCAGCAGTTTAAGTTTGGCCGGCCGAACGGAGCAGTTCTTC

D gene: .
V gene: TRBV5-1
clone size: .
J gene: TRBJ2-7
CDR3 protein: CASSLTGTVNEQYF
CDR3 DNA: TGCGCCAGCAGCTTGACCGGGACTGTGAACGAGCAGTACTTC

D gene: TRBD1
V gene: TRBV6-5
clone size: many
J gene: TRBJ2-7
CDR3 protein: CASSYDNRGPYEQYF
CDR3 DNA: TGTGCCAGCAGTTACGATAACAGGGGACCCTACGAGCAGTACTTC

D gene: .
V gene: TRBV28
clone size: many
J gene: TRBJ1-1
CDR3 protein: CASSFWVLMNTEAFF
CDR3 DNA: TGTGCCAGCAGTTTTTGGGTGCTCATGAACACTGAAGCTTTCTTT

D gene: TRBD1
V gene: TRBV28
clone size: few
J gene: TRBJ1-2
CDR3 protein: CASNIGQGVINTF
CDR3 DNA: TGTGCCAGCAATATTGGACAGGGGGTTATCAACACCTTC